Sequencing of this TCR beta chain was carried out in a study of blood T cell repertoires in COVID-19. Some clones are missing from TCRdb's copy, which holds only in-frame ones; the method was immunoSEQ multiplex PCR. The top ten clones hold about 4.2% of a sample with 45,000 to 65,000 clones, 90% to 95% of them seen once. CDR3 length: 13 amino acids. The germline V gene encodes CDR1 MNHEY and CDR2 SMNVEV (reference sequence). V lost 7 bases and J 0 bases, leaving 7 bases between the germline ends. This clonotype originated in a man aged 45-65 years with acute or convalescent COVID-19. The chain joins TRBV27 to TRBJ1-3; no definite D call. The specimen was peripheral blood. Here the CDR3 DNA reads TGTGCCAGCATTAGTCTCTCTGGAAACACCATATATTTT. Its translation is CASISLSGNTIYF.